This entry lists 5 T cell receptor beta chains sequenced from one sample in a study of T cell repertoires in cytomegalovirus infection. These receptors lack a known antigen. TCRdb re-called the reads with MiXCR, one entry per CDR3 protein. Of about 78,000 distinct CDR3 sequences in the sample, roughly 40% were seen once. The sample in question was CD8+ T cells from cultured PBMCs, obtained from culture after CMV antigen stimulation. The receptors were gathered from a human donor in good health (CMV status not recorded). Some clones in this sample may be carry-over from other donors' samples.

The chain uses TRBV6-6 and TRBJ1-4; TRBD1 agrees at 7 bases. The germline CDR1 and CDR2 sequences are MNHNY and SVGAGI (reference sequence). The CDR3 consists of 16 residues. V lost 2 bases, J lost 3 bases, and 6 bases stayed unmatched. This CDR3 is CASSYVTGDPNEKLFF. Written as DNA, the CDR3 is TGTGCCAGCAGTTACGTCACAGGGGATCCTAATGAAAAACTGTTTTTT.

This chain uses TRBV6-6 with TRBJ2-1, with 8 bases that match TRBD2. The ends lost 2 bases at V and 2 bases at J; junction bases unmatched: 8. Germline V gives CDR1 MNHNY, CDR2 SVGAGI (reference sequence). The CDR3 covers 17 residues. CDR3 bases: TGTGCCAGCAGTTACCAAGCCCCGGGACTAGCCTACAATGAGCAGTTCTTC. Translated: CASSYQAPGLAYNEQFF.

V usage is TRBV4-1 and J usage is TRBJ2-7, with 10 bases identical to TRBD1. The CDR3 totals 15 residues. CDR1 is MGHRA and CDR2 is YSYEKL in the germline V gene. J lost 1 base, V lost 2 bases, and 2 bases had no gene match. The CDR3 bases are TGCGCCAGCAGCCAACGGGACAGGGGATCCTACGAGCAGTACTTC. Translating gives CASSQRDRGSYEQYF.

This clonotype has more than one count but fewer than ten. The chain combines TRBV7-9 with TRBJ2-3; D is possibly TRBD2 (5 bases). The CDR3 sequence is 15 residues long. Germline values: CDR1 SEHNR, CDR2 FQNEAQ (reference sequence). Trimming shortened V by 1 base and J by 5 bases, and 13 bases separated the two germline ends. CDR3 sequence: CASSLGAERVDTQYF. The CDR3 bases are TGTGCCAGCAGCTTAGGAGCGGAAAGGGTAGATACGCAGTATTTT.

V and J are TRBV20-1 and TRBJ2-3; no firm D call. The CDR3 spans 16 residues. With 4 bases removed from V and 2 bases from J, the gap between germline ends came to 19 bases. The germline CDR1 and CDR2 sequences are DFQATT and SNEGSKA (reference sequence). CDR3 sequence reads: CSAIRPFISATDTQYF. The CDR3 coding sequence is TGCAGTGCTATTCGTCCATTCATTTCAGCCACAGATACGCAGTATTTT.